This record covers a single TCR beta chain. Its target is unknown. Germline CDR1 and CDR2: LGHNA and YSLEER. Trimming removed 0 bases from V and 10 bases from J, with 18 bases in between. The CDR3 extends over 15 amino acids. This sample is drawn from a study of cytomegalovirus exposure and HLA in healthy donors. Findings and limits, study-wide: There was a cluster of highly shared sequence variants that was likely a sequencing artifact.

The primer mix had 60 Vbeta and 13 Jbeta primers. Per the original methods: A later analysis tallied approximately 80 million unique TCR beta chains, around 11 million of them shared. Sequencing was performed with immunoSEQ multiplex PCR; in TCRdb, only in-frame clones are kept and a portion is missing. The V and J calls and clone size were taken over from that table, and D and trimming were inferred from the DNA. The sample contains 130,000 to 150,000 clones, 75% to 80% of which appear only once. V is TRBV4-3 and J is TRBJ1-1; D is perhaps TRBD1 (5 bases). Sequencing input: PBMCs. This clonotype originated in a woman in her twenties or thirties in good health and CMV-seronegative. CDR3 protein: CASSQDLNRGTSAFF. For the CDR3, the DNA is TGCGCCAGCAGCCAAGACTTGAACCGGGGGACTTCAGCTTTCTTT.